This passage covers 18 T cell receptor beta chains from one sample sequenced in a study of response to subunit inactivated influenza vaccine. TCRdb re-called the RT-PCR reads with MiXCR, one entry per CDR3 protein. The table records some 550,000 distinct CDR3 sequences, approximately 22% of them present only once. The same sample was also studied in work on T cells expressing NK-cell markers. According to that study: 5'RACE template switching with UMIs produced the TCR beta cDNA.

Source: CD4+ T cells sorted from PBMCs, taken 11 to 12 days after vaccination. The receptor source for this set is a man aged 45-65 years who received an inactivated influenza vaccine.

The rearrangement links TRBV18 to TRBJ2-1, with 7 bases lining up with TRBD2. V lost 5 bases to trimming and J lost 4 bases; unmatched junction nucleotides: 11. The CDR3 contains 16 residues. Per the germline V gene, CDR1 is KGHSH and CDR2 is LQKENI. The CDR3 sequence is CASSSRGTNGYNEQFF. CDR3 DNA sequence: TGTGCCAGCTCATCACGGGGGACTAATGGGTACAATGAGCAGTTCTTC.

The chain's CDR3 is CASSFYLTEAFF. CDR3 DNA: TGTGCCAGCAGTTTTTATCTGACTGAAGCTTTCTTT. V gene TRBV12-3 or TRBV12-4 combines with J gene TRBJ1-1; D unresolved. The CDR3 sequence is 12 residues long. With 3 bases removed from V and 5 bases from J, the gap between germline ends came to 7 bases.

The CDR3 protein is CASRRDVGNEQFF. The CDR3 DNA follows: TGCGCCAGCCGACGGGACGTAGGCAATGAGCAGTTCTTC. V gene TRBV5-1 combines with J gene TRBJ2-1; D may correspond to TRBD1 or TRBD2 (5 bases each). The CDR3 has 13 residues. The V end lost 7 bases, the J end lost 6 bases, and 14 bases lay between the germline ends. Germline V gene data show CDR1 as SGHRS and CDR2 as YFSETQ.

The genes are TRBV6-1 and TRBJ2-5; D is unclear. V was trimmed by 2 bases and J by 4 bases, leaving 20 bases between them. Germline CDR1 is MNHNS and CDR2 is SASEGT. The CDR3 is 17 amino acids. The CDR3 loop is CASSEPRLGIGRETQYF. Written as DNA, the CDR3 is TGTGCCAGCAGTGAACCACGGTTGGGTATTGGACGAGAGACCCAGTACTTC.

Only a few counts were recorded for this clonotype. The genes are TRBV7-2 and TRBJ2-1; 7 nucleotides align to TRBD2. Germline V gene data show CDR1 as SGHTA and CDR2 as FQGNSA. This CDR3 spans 15 amino acids. The V and J ends lost 3 bases and 8 bases, in that order; junction bases with no gene match: 10. CDR3 loop: CASSLFRTSGDEQFF. The CDR3 DNA is TGTGCCAGCAGCTTGTTTCGGACTAGTGGCGATGAGCAGTTCTTC.

The V gene is TRBV6-2 or TRBV6-3, the J gene TRBJ1-1; D call uncertain. V was pared by 6 bases and J by 3 bases, with 8 bases between. The CDR3 runs to 12 residues. CDR1 and CDR2 (germline): MNHEY, SVGEGT. As DNA, the CDR3 is TGTGCCAGCAGAGCTCCTGACACTGAAGCTTTCTTT. Residues: CASRAPDTEAFF.

The table lists this clonotype with a few counts. This sequence joins TRBV5-1 and TRBJ2-3; possibly TRBD1 for D (5 bases). V lost 0 bases to trimming and J lost 5 bases, with 10 bases between them. The CDR3 spans 14 residues. CDR1 is SGHRS and CDR2 is YFSETQ in the germline V gene. The DNA for the CDR3 is TGCGCCAGCAGCTTGGATGGGGCCGTAGATACGCAGTATTTT. Protein: CASSLDGAVDTQYF. The variable domain in full, with the rest retrieved from reference TRBV5-1 and TRBJ2-3, is KAGVTQTPRYLIKTRGQQVTLSCSPISGHRSVSWYQQTPGQGLQFLFEYFSETQRNKGNFPGRFSGRQFSNSRSEMNVSTLELGDSALYLCASSLDGAVDTQYFGPGTRLTVL.

The CDR3 region is CASSFGGGITDTQYF. The CDR3 DNA is TGTGCCAGCAGCTTTGGCGGGGGGATCACAGATACGCAGTATTTT. The rearrangement joins TRBV7-2 to TRBJ2-3, with TRBD2 matching over 8 bases. This CDR3 is built from 15 residues. The V gene's germline CDR1 is SGHTA and CDR2 FQGNSA. The ends lost 3 bases at V and 2 bases at J; junction bases unmatched: 4.

This clonotype was recorded a few times. The gene calls are TRBV20-1 and TRBJ2-4, with 13 bases that match TRBD2. J lost 3 bases, V lost 1 base, and 12 bases had no gene match. The CDR3 contains 19 residues. Germline CDR1 and CDR2: DFQATT and SNEGSKA (reference sequence). The CDR3 sequence is CSARVRLAGGRNNKNIQYF. For the CDR3, the DNA is TGCAGTGCTAGAGTTCGACTAGCGGGAGGCCGGAATAACAAAAACATTCAGTACTTC.

This chain connects TRBV29-1 to TRBJ1-1, with D unresolved. The CDR3 is 13 amino acids. Trimming took 7 bases from V and 0 from J, leaving 12 bases between them. CDR1 is SQVTM, CDR2 ANQGSEA, per germline. CDR3 loop: CSAGLLLNTEAFF. As DNA, the CDR3 is TGCAGCGCAGGACTGCTATTGAACACTGAAGCTTTCTTT.

This clonotype was counted a few times. The chain combines TRBV7-3 with TRBJ2-3; the match to TRBD1 covers 7 bases. Trimming removed 1 base from V and 1 base from J; junction bases left unmatched: 8. CDR1 is SGHTA and CDR2 is FQGTGA in the germline V gene. The CDR3 has 17 amino acids. The CDR3 sequence is CASSLIGRGSGTDTQYF. The CDR3 DNA reads as TGTGCCAGCAGCTTAATTGGCAGGGGGTCTGGCACAGATACGCAGTATTTT.

This clonotype was picked up a small number of times. The rearrangement joins TRBV29-1 to TRBJ2-7; a possible D gene is TRBD1 (5 bases). Trimming took 4 bases from V and 7 from J, leaving 20 bases between them. Germline CDR1 and CDR2: SQVTM and ANQGSEA. This CDR3 has 14 amino acids. The CDR3 protein is CSVAPLLDTGEQYF. The CDR3 region has the DNA TGCAGCGTTGCCCCTCTTTTGGACACTGGGGAGCAGTACTTC.

This clonotype was observed a few times. The chain carries TRBV3-1 and TRBJ2-3; 9 bases agree with TRBD2. J lost 0 bases, V lost 3 bases, and 7 bases had no gene match. The CDR3 sequence is 17 residues long. Germline-derived CDR1 and CDR2 are LGHDT and YNNKEL (reference sequence). In DNA, the CDR3 is TGTGCCAGCAGCCAGCGGGGGGGCAGACCTAGCACAGATACGCAGTATTTT. This encodes CASSQRGGRPSTDTQYF.

This clonotype turned up a few times. This rearrangement joins TRBV20-1 to TRBJ2-7, with TRBD1 matching over 8 bases. CDR3 length: 14 amino acids. Germline V lookup: CDR1 DFQATT, CDR2 SNEGSKA (reference sequence). The V gene end was trimmed by 2 bases and the J gene end by 1 base; junction bases not matched to a gene: 4. In DNA form, the CDR3 reads TGCAGTGCTAGATCGTGGGACAGGTCCTACGAGCAGTACTTC. Translating gives CSARSWDRSYEQYF.

The chain employs TRBV7-2 and TRBJ2-3, with unresolved D. Germline values: CDR1 SGHTA, CDR2 FQGNSA. V was pared by 2 bases and J by 2 bases, with 11 bases between. The CDR3 loop spans 15 amino acids. DNA for the CDR3: TGTGCCAGCAGCTTAATGGTCGGATCCACAGATACGCAGTATTTT. Protein sequence: CASSLMVGSTDTQYF. Supplemented by reference TRBV7-2 and TRBJ2-3, the full variable domain reads GAGVSQSPSNKVTEKGKDVELRCDPISGHTALYWYRQSLGQGLEFLIYFQGNSAPDKSGLPSDRFSAERTGGSVSTLTIQRTQQEDSAVYLCASSLMVGSTDTQYFGPGTRLTVL.

Only a few counts were recorded for this clonotype. The limits of the CDR3 on the DNA are not certain, so only TCRdb's listed CDR3 is given. The chain links TRBV12-3 or TRBV12-4 to TRBJ1-2. Both ends counted, the CDR3 spans 12 residues. The CDR3 reads CASSTSAVGYTF.

The chain has TRBV5-1 and TRBJ2-3, with TRBD1 as a possible D gene (6 bases). There are 16 residues in the CDR3. The germline CDR1 and CDR2 sequences are SGHRS and YFSETQ. Deletions cut 0 bases from V and 2 bases from J, with 13 bases between. The CDR3 DNA follows: TGCGCCAGCAGCTTGGAGGGGGTTGGGGACACAGATACGCAGTATTTT. It translates to CASSLEGVGDTDTQYF.

This chain connects TRBV11-2 to TRBJ1-1, with 8 bases fitting TRBD1. There are 16 residues in the CDR3. The V gene's germline CDR1 is SGHAT and CDR2 FQNNGV. After removal of 5 bases from V and 3 bases from J, the junction contained 11 bases not matched to a gene. In DNA, the CDR3 is TGTGCCAGCAGCCCAAAAATTCAGGGGGCGGACACTGAAGCTTTCTTT. This translates into CASSPKIQGADTEAFF.